A few counts support the clone carrying this TCR beta chain. Antigen unknown. This sample was taken from a study of T-cell memory formation after mild COVID-19. The overall study: Largely donor-specific TCR clusters were found. Findings of the study overall: CD8+ contracting clones occupied EMRA, while CD4+ ones occupied mainly CM and EM.

TCRdb processed the 5' RACE reads anew with MiXCR; each CDR3 protein has one entry. The table lists under 300,000 distinct CDR3 sequences, approximately 8% of them singletons, with under 25% in the top ten. CDR1 is LNHNV and CDR2 is YYDKDF in the germline V gene (reference sequence). There are 14 residues in the CDR3. Trimming removed 0 bases from V and 7 bases from J, with 9 bases in between. The material sequenced was PBMCs or a T cell subset sorted from them (not recorded which). The receptor was isolated from a man younger than 35 who had mild COVID-19 (a few samples of this study predate the infection). Cell type and time point are not known. The chain uses TRBV15 and TRBJ2-2, with D tentatively TRBD1 or TRBD2 (5 bases each). The CDR3 is CATSRDSGSGELFF. CDR3 DNA: TGTGCCACCAGCAGAGATTCAGGGAGCGGGGAGCTGTTTTTT.